The rows below give T cell receptor beta chains drawn from one sample of a study of cytomegalovirus exposure and HLA in healthy donors. Profiled with immunoSEQ multiplex PCR; TCRdb holds only in-frame clones, not every one. In the table there are about 200,000 clones, roughly 85% of which are singletons. Sequencing was carried out using PBMCs. These receptors all stem from a woman in her forties or fifties in good health and CMV-seronegative. CDR3s include the opening cysteine and the closing phenylalanine or tryptophan. A D gene is named only where the DNA matches it firmly. Not every row has a clone size; where given, it reads once, few, many or a size class.

TRBV6-5	-	TRBD1	TRBJ2-5	TGTGCCAGCAGACCCGGACAGGGATCTTTTGAGCAGTACTTC	CASRPGQGSFEQYF
TRBV4-1	-	-	TRBJ2-7	TGCGCCAGCAGCCTACTAGGGGGCGGGGCGTTATCCTACGAGCAGTACTTC	CASSLLGGGALSYEQYF
TRBV7-9	-	-	TRBJ1-1	TGTGCCAGCAGCTCCCAGGGGTCCATGAACACTGAAGCTTTCTTT	CASSSQGSMNTEAFF
TRBV6-5	-	TRBD1	TRBJ1-1	TGTGCCAGCAGTTACGGGGACAGGGTAGGGACTGAAGCTTTCTTT	CASSYGDRVGTEAFF
TRBV5-1	-	-	TRBJ2-7	TGCGCCAGCAGCTTGGGGTCGGGGGACCGCGAGCAGTACTTC	CASSLGSGDREQYF
TRBV5-4	-	-	TRBJ2-1	TGTGCCAGCACACCCCCGGGACAATCTTACAATGAGCAGTTCTTC	CASTPPGQSYNEQFF
TRBV9	-	-	TRBJ2-1	TGTGCCAGCAGCGTAGGTACTGGCGGTCCCTCCTACAATGAGCAGTTCTTC	CASSVGTGGPSYNEQFF
TRBV27	-	-	TRBJ1-6	TGTGCCAGCAGTTTAGGTCGGGGAGGGCGATCACCCCTCCACTTT	CASSLGRGGRSPLHF
TRBV27	-	-	TRBJ1-6	TGTGCCAGCGGTGGGGGCGTATGGAATTCACCCCTCCACTTT	CASGGGVWNSPLHF
TRBV19	-	-	TRBJ1-1	TGTGCCAGTAGTACGCAGGGGTATGGGGACACTGAAGCTTTCTTT	CASSTQGYGDTEAFF
TRBV5-1	-	-	TRBJ1-1	TGCGCCAGCAGCTTGGGCAACAGGGACACTGAAGCTTTCTTT	CASSLGNRDTEAFF
TRBV7-7	once	-	TRBJ2-3	TGTGCCAGCAGCTTAGCCCCACGGGGTACGCAGTATTTT	CASSLAPRGTQYF
TRBV2	once	TRBD2	TRBJ2-1	TGTGCCAGCAGGAGACTAGCGGGAGGGATTGAGCAGTTCTTC	CASRRLAGGIEQFF
TRBV5-1	-	-	TRBJ2-1	TGCGCCAGCAGCTTCAGCGGACTTTCCTACAATGAGCAGTTCTTC	CASSFSGLSYNEQFF
TRBV11-3	-	TRBD1	TRBJ2-3	TGTGCCAGCAGCCTTGGGACAGCTAGCACAGATACGCAGTATTTT	CASSLGTASTDTQYF
TRBV28	once	-	TRBJ2-2	TGTGCCAGCACCACGACAGCGAACACCGGGGAGCTGTTTTTT	CASTTTANTGELFF
TRBV29-1	-	-	TRBJ1-2	TGCAGCGTTGACTCTCGGTCTCATGGCTACACCTTC	CSVDSRSHGYTF
TRBV9	-	-	TRBJ1-3	TGTGCCAGCAGCCTACCCTCAGGGGACTCTGGAAACACCATATATTTT	CASSLPSGDSGNTIYF
TRBV11-3	-	-	TRBJ2-7	TGTGCCAGCAGCTTAGCTTCGGACAGATCCTACGAGCAGTACTTC	CASSLASDRSYEQYF
TRBV9	-	TRBD2	TRBJ2-1	TGTGCCAGCAGCGTAGGAGGCGGGAGATACAATGAGCAGTTCTTC	CASSVGGGRYNEQFF
TRBV18	-	TRBD1	TRBJ2-3	TGTGCCAGCTCACCTAGACAGGGGCTTGGCACAGATACGCAGTATTTT	CASSPRQGLGTDTQYF
TRBV4-3	-	TRBD2	TRBJ2-1	TGCGCCAGCAGCCACGGGCGGGAGTTCGACAATGAGCAGTTCTTC	CASSHGREFDNEQFF
TRBV27	-	-	TRBJ2-5	TGTGCCAGCAGTTCGACAGACCAAGAGACCCAGTACTTC	CASSSTDQETQYF
TRBV5-1	-	-	TRBJ2-2	TGCGCCAGCAGACTGACTATCCTTGGGACCGGGGAGCTGTTTTTT	CASRLTILGTGELFF
TRBV15	-	TRBD2	TRBJ2-3	TGTGCCACCAGCAGAGAGAGATCTAGCGGGAGTGCTGATACGCAGTATTTT	CATSRERSSGSADTQYF
TRBV9	-	TRBD1	TRBJ1-1	TGTGCCAGCAGCTCGAGAGACAGGGGAGGGACTGAAGCTTTCTTT	CASSSRDRGGTEAFF
TRBV18	-	-	TRBJ2-1	TGTGCCAGCTCACCTGCACTAATAGAGGTGGGTGAGCAGTTCTTC	CASSPALIEVGEQFF
TRBV19	-	TRBD2	TRBJ2-1	TGTGCCAGTAGCTCTAAGAGGACTAGCGAGGAGCAGTTCTTC	CASSSKRTSEEQFF
TRBV7-3	-	-	TRBJ2-7	TGTGCCAGCAGCTTAGGTGGAGGCAGCTCCTACGAGCAGTACTTC	CASSLGGGSSYEQYF
TRBV6-4	-	-	TRBJ1-5	TGTGCCAGCCCCCCCCACAGGGCCCACAATCAGCCCCAGCATTTT	CASPPHRAHNQPQHF
TRBV5-4	-	TRBD1	TRBJ1-1	TGTGCCAGCAGCTTACCCGGGACAGGGGTCAACACTGAAGCTTTCTTT	CASSLPGTGVNTEAFF
TRBV7-3	-	-	TRBJ2-1	TGTGCCAGCAGCCCTAGAGTCCATGGGGAGCAGTTCTTC	CASSPRVHGEQFF
TRBV29-1	-	TRBD2	TRBJ2-1	TGCAGCGTTAGCTGGTCGACTAGCGGGAGTCCTGAGCAGTTCTTC	CSVSWSTSGSPEQFF
TRBV27	-	-	TRBJ1-2	TGTGCCGCCAGAAGACAGGACTCCTATGGCTACACCTTC	CAARRQDSYGYTF
TRBV6-1	-	TRBD2	TRBJ2-7	TGTGCCAGCAGTGATCTCGTTAGCGGGAGAGATCAGTACTTC	CASSDLVSGRDQYF
TRBV9	-	TRBD1	TRBJ2-3	TGTGCCAGCAGCTTAAAGACAGGGACAAGCACAGATACGCAGTATTTT	CASSLKTGTSTDTQYF
TRBV4-2	-	TRBD2	TRBJ2-6	TGTGCCAGCACCAAACTCGGGGGGGCGAGCTCTGGGGCCAACGTCCTGACTTTC	CASTKLGGASSGANVLTF
TRBV19	once	TRBD1	TRBJ2-7	TGTGCCAGTAGCGATAGGCCACAGGGGTTTGACGAGCAGTACTTC	CASSDRPQGFDEQYF
TRBV28	-	-	TRBJ2-5	TGTGCCAGCAGTTCCCCTCCGAGCGCCCAAGAGACCCAGTACTTC	CASSSPPSAQETQYF
TRBV7-9	-	TRBD2	TRBJ2-5	TGTGCCAGCAGTTCAATACAAAATAGCGGGAGTCGGCTGTTGGAGACCCAGTACTTC	CASSSIQNSGSRLLETQYF
TRBV6-5	once	-	TRBJ2-5	TGTGCCAGCAGCCGCCCGGGGGGCGAAGAGACCCAGTACTTC	CASSRPGGEETQYF